The sequence of this T cell receptor beta chain was determined in a study of blood T cell repertoires in COVID-19. V was trimmed by 5 bases and J by 1 base, leaving 9 bases between them. This CDR3 is built from 14 residues. The germline CDR1 and CDR2 sequences are KGHSH and LQKENI. Clones were read by immunoSEQ multiplex PCR, and TCRdb kept only the in-frame ones, dropping some. This sample carries tens of thousands of clones, around 80% of them seen once, and the ten largest clones take over 7%. Sequencing input: peripheral blood. The chain is built from TRBV18 and TRBJ1-5; D is unclear. The receptor comes from a human donor in a cohort sampled during active COVID-19. In DNA form, the CDR3 reads TGTGCCAGCTCAGCGGTTGGGAGCAATCAGCCCCAGCATTTT. Amino acid sequence: CASSAVGSNQPQHF.